The following is a T cell receptor (beta chain) sequence with its context. As yet, its antigen is unknown. The data derive from a study of beta chain features in type 1 diabetes. Naive, central memory, regulatory and stem cell-like memory cells within the CD4+ compartment were sorted using CD45RO/CCR7/CD25/CD127/CD95/CD27. The authors obtained over 95% purity in all sorted populations. V shed 3 bases, J shed 0 bases, and the junction held 13 bases outside the gene matches. This CDR3 is 20 amino acids long. Germline V lookup: CDR1 MNHNS, CDR2 SASEGT. Study observations and caveats: Sequencing of cDNA might inflate the share of cells that strongly express TCR. There was a moderate but significant shortening of TCRB CDR3s in all four CD4+ subsets of Type 1 diabetes patients.

cDNA synthesis used the whole RNA isolate, giving expressed TCRB sequences. The assay was immunoSEQ multiplex PCR, and TCRdb's table has in-frame clones only and misses some. Of about 140,000 clones listed, 6.9% were seen once; the top ten hold 1.3% to 1.5%. Source material: central memory CD4+ T cells from blood. The gene calls are TRBV6-1 and TRBJ2-1; 11 positions agree with TRBD2. The origin of this receptor is a woman in her thirties in good health. The CDR3 nucleotides are TGTGCCAGCAGTGACGATCGAATCGGGACTAGCGGCAGCTCCTACAATGAGCAGTTCTTC. It specifies CASSDDRIGTSGSSYNEQFF.